A selection of T cell receptor beta chains follows, all from one sample in a study of shared clonotypes between healthy human individuals. Profiled with immunoSEQ multiplex PCR; TCRdb holds only in-frame clones, not every one. The sample shows some 1.5 million clones, 98% of them seen only once. Source material: naive CD4+ T cells sorted from blood. These receptors all come from a man between 25 and 39 years old in good health. The CDR3 runs from the conserved cysteine through the conserved F or W. A D gene is named only where the DNA matches it firmly. Only part of the rows carry a size: once, few, many, or a class if the clone is expanded.

j_call: TRBJ2-5; v_call: TRBV21-1; clone_size: .; d_call: .; cdr3_nt: TGTGCCAGCAGCAAAGAAGAGGCCGGGCGCCAAGAGACCCAGTACTTC; cdr3_aa: CASSKEEAGRQETQYF
j_call: TRBJ2-7; v_call: TRBV5-1; clone_size: .; d_call: .; cdr3_nt: TGCGCCAGCAGCTTGTCGTCTCCCTCCGAGCAGTACTTC; cdr3_aa: CASSLSSPSEQYF
j_call: TRBJ2-5; v_call: TRBV5-1; clone_size: .; d_call: TRBD2; cdr3_nt: TGCGCCAGCAGCTTCCTAGCGGGAACGGCCAAAGGGACCCAGTACTTC; cdr3_aa: CASSFLAGTAKGTQYF
j_call: TRBJ1-2; v_call: TRBV6-1; clone_size: .; d_call: .; cdr3_nt: TGTGCCAGCAGTACAGGGAGGGCCTATGGCTACACCTTC; cdr3_aa: CASSTGRAYGYTF
j_call: TRBJ2-1; v_call: TRBV11-2; clone_size: .; d_call: .; cdr3_nt: TGTGCCAGCAGCAACCAAGGATCCCCCTACAATGAGCAGTTCTTC; cdr3_aa: CASSNQGSPYNEQFF
j_call: TRBJ2-5; v_call: TRBV7-7; clone_size: .; d_call: .; cdr3_nt: TGTGCTAGCAGCGGAGGCCTCGGGGAGACCCAGTACTTC; cdr3_aa: CASSGGLGETQYF
j_call: TRBJ1-2; v_call: TRBV10-2; clone_size: .; d_call: .; cdr3_nt: TGCGCCAGCAGGAACCAAGACAGCCGTATGAGCTACACCTTC; cdr3_aa: CASRNQDSRMSYTF
j_call: TRBJ2-1; v_call: TRBV7-2; clone_size: .; d_call: .; cdr3_nt: TGTGCCAGCAGCCCCACCGGCGACACCTACAATGAGCAGTTCTTC; cdr3_aa: CASSPTGDTYNEQFF
j_call: TRBJ1-5; v_call: TRBV4-3; clone_size: .; d_call: .; cdr3_nt: TGCGCCAGCAGCCCTGCAGGATCGAGGAATCAGCCCCAGCATTTT; cdr3_aa: CASSPAGSRNQPQHF
j_call: TRBJ2-1; v_call: TRBV19; clone_size: .; d_call: .; cdr3_nt: TGTGCCAGTAGTAGTGGTAGCAGCGATGAGCAGTTCTTC; cdr3_aa: CASSSGSSDEQFF
j_call: TRBJ2-5; v_call: TRBV28; clone_size: .; d_call: .; cdr3_nt: TGTGCCAGCAGCAGTGCGACAGGGAGGGAACTCGGGACCCAGTACTTC; cdr3_aa: CASSSATGRELGTQYF
j_call: TRBJ2-2; v_call: TRBV5-4; clone_size: .; d_call: .; cdr3_nt: TGTGCCAGCAGCACATCACCCGGGGAGCTGTTTTTT; cdr3_aa: CASSTSPGELFF
j_call: TRBJ1-1; v_call: TRBV29-1; clone_size: .; d_call: .; cdr3_nt: TGCAGCGTTGAGAAAACAGGCGTGAACACTGAAGCTTTCTTT; cdr3_aa: CSVEKTGVNTEAFF
j_call: TRBJ1-4; v_call: TRBV7-2; clone_size: .; d_call: .; cdr3_nt: TGTGCCAGCAGCTTCGGGGTTCTCAGTGAAAAACTGTTTTTT; cdr3_aa: CASSFGVLSEKLFF
j_call: TRBJ2-1; v_call: TRBV7-1; clone_size: .; d_call: TRBD2; cdr3_nt: TGTGCCAGCAGCTTAGCGGGGTGGGATGAGCAGTTCTTC; cdr3_aa: CASSLAGWDEQFF
j_call: TRBJ2-7; v_call: TRBV5-1; clone_size: .; d_call: TRBD2; cdr3_nt: TGCGCCAGCAGCTTGGGGACTAGCGGGAGTTTTATCTACGAGCAGTACTTC; cdr3_aa: CASSLGTSGSFIYEQYF
j_call: TRBJ2-5; v_call: TRBV10-2; clone_size: .; d_call: .; cdr3_nt: TGCGCCAGCAGTATAGGACACCTACCCGGTACCCAGTACTTC; cdr3_aa: CASSIGHLPGTQYF
j_call: TRBJ2-6; v_call: TRBV18; clone_size: .; d_call: .; cdr3_nt: TGTGCCAGCTCACCAGTGGAATCTGGGGCCAACGTCCTGACTTTC; cdr3_aa: CASSPVESGANVLTF
j_call: TRBJ2-7; v_call: TRBV7-2; clone_size: .; d_call: .; cdr3_nt: TGTGCCAGCAGCTTATACGGGGCCTCCTACGAGCAGTACTTC; cdr3_aa: CASSLYGASYEQYF
j_call: TRBJ2-2; v_call: TRBV7-4; clone_size: once; d_call: TRBD1; cdr3_nt: TGTGCCAGCAGCTTAGGCGAGGCAGGGGACAGGGTTAACACCGGGGAGCTGTTTTTT; cdr3_aa: CASSLGEAGDRVNTGELFF
j_call: TRBJ2-1; v_call: TRBV6-6; clone_size: .; d_call: TRBD2; cdr3_nt: TGTGCCAGCAGTCCAAGCGGGAGGGCCAGGAGCAATGAGCAGTTCTTC; cdr3_aa: CASSPSGRARSNEQFF
j_call: TRBJ2-7; v_call: TRBV2; clone_size: .; d_call: .; cdr3_nt: TGTGCCAGCAGGGTGCAGAGCACGGGTGAGCAGTACTTC; cdr3_aa: CASRVQSTGEQYF
j_call: TRBJ2-3; v_call: TRBV6-5; clone_size: .; d_call: .; cdr3_nt: TGTGCCAGCAGTTCCCCACTCTATACGCAGTATTTT; cdr3_aa: CASSSPLYTQYF
j_call: TRBJ2-1; v_call: TRBV10-1; clone_size: .; d_call: TRBD2; cdr3_nt: TGCGCCAGCAGTGAGAAACTAGCGGGGTACAATGAGCAGTTCTTC; cdr3_aa: CASSEKLAGYNEQFF
j_call: TRBJ2-2; v_call: TRBV7-3; clone_size: .; d_call: .; cdr3_nt: TGTGCCAGCAGCTTAGACGTCCTGGGGGTCGGGGAGCTGTTTTTT; cdr3_aa: CASSLDVLGVGELFF
j_call: TRBJ2-1; v_call: TRBV9; clone_size: .; d_call: .; cdr3_nt: TGTGCCAGCAGCTCCCAGGGACTTAACTCCTACAATGAGCAGTTCTTC; cdr3_aa: CASSSQGLNSYNEQFF
j_call: TRBJ2-7; v_call: TRBV11-2; clone_size: .; d_call: TRBD1; cdr3_nt: TGTGCCAGCAGCTTTCGGACAGGGCCCTCCTACGAGCAGTACTTC; cdr3_aa: CASSFRTGPSYEQYF
j_call: TRBJ1-2; v_call: TRBV13; clone_size: .; d_call: TRBD1; cdr3_nt: TGTGCCAGCAGCTTAAGGGGGCACTATGGCTACACCTTC; cdr3_aa: CASSLRGHYGYTF
j_call: TRBJ1-5; v_call: TRBV19; clone_size: once; d_call: .; cdr3_nt: TGTGCCAGTAGCCGAACACCAGGGTGGGGCAATCAGCCCCAGCATTTT; cdr3_aa: CASSRTPGWGNQPQHF
j_call: TRBJ2-1; v_call: TRBV6-1; clone_size: .; d_call: .; cdr3_nt: TGTGCCAGCAGTGAAGTTCTGGGCCGGTTCTTC; cdr3_aa: CASSEVLGRFF
j_call: TRBJ2-7; v_call: TRBV7-2; clone_size: .; d_call: .; cdr3_nt: TGTGCCAGCACCTTCGGGGTCAACGAGCAGTACTTC; cdr3_aa: CASTFGVNEQYF